A selection of T cell receptor beta chains follows, all from one sample in a study of blood T cell repertoires in COVID-19. Only in-frame clones appear in the TCRdb table, and some are missing; sequencing was by immunoSEQ multiplex PCR. The table shows about 97,000 clones, with 85% to 95% occurring only once. Sequencing input: peripheral blood. These TCRs come from a man between 50 and 59 years old with active COVID-19. Each CDR3 is given with its conserved first and last residue. D genes are given only for firm matches. Part of the rows lack a size; the others show once, few, many or a class for expanded clones.

cdr3_length: 16; clone_size: NA; v_call: TRBV29-1; d_call: TRBD2; j_call: TRBJ2-1; cdr3_nt: TGCAGCGTTGGGGGTAGCGGGAAGACCTCTGGGAATGAGCAGTTCTTC; cdr3_aa: CSVGGSGKTSGNEQFF
cdr3_length: 18; clone_size: NA; v_call: TRBV9; d_call: TRBD2; j_call: TRBJ2-2; cdr3_nt: TGTGCCAGCAGCCTCAGGGGTAGCGGGAGGGGCGCGGACGGGGAGCTGTTTTTT; cdr3_aa: CASSLRGSGRGADGELFF
cdr3_length: 16; clone_size: NA; v_call: TRBV3-1/TRBV3-2; d_call: NA; j_call: TRBJ2-2; cdr3_nt: TGTGCCAGCAGCCAAGTCCGGGGGGCTCTGACCGGGGAGCTGTTTTTT; cdr3_aa: CASSQVRGALTGELFF
cdr3_length: 11; clone_size: NA; v_call: TRBV30; d_call: NA; j_call: TRBJ2-1; cdr3_nt: TGTGCCTGGAGTGTATTGCGCGAGCAGTTCTTC; cdr3_aa: CAWSVLREQFF
cdr3_length: 17; clone_size: NA; v_call: TRBV2; d_call: NA; j_call: TRBJ2-2; cdr3_nt: TGTGCCAGCAGTGAAGCAGCCGGGTTCGGGAACACCGGGGAGCTGTTTTTT; cdr3_aa: CASSEAAGFGNTGELFF
cdr3_length: 14; clone_size: once; v_call: TRBV3-1/TRBV3-2; d_call: NA; j_call: TRBJ2-7; cdr3_nt: TGTGCCAGCAGCCAAGATCCGGGTAGCGACGAGCAGTACTTC; cdr3_aa: CASSQDPGSDEQYF
cdr3_length: 14; clone_size: NA; v_call: TRBV19; d_call: TRBD2; j_call: TRBJ2-1; cdr3_nt: TGTGCCAGTACCTCGACTAGCGGGAGCTATGAGCAGTTCTTC; cdr3_aa: CASTSTSGSYEQFF
cdr3_length: 16; clone_size: NA; v_call: TRBV11-2; d_call: NA; j_call: TRBJ1-6; cdr3_nt: TGTGCCAGCAGCTTAGAACACGGACAGTTTGGTACACCCCTCCACTTT; cdr3_aa: CASSLEHGQFGTPLHF
cdr3_length: 15; clone_size: NA; v_call: TRBV11-2; d_call: TRBD1; j_call: TRBJ2-5; cdr3_nt: TGTGCCAGCAGTTTCGGACAGGCCATAGGGGAGACCCAGTACTTC; cdr3_aa: CASSFGQAIGETQYF
cdr3_length: 14; clone_size: NA; v_call: TRBV29-1; d_call: TRBD2; j_call: TRBJ2-1; cdr3_nt: TGCAGCGGTAGCGGGCGTACTGGAGGGACTGAGCAGTTCTTC; cdr3_aa: CSGSGRTGGTEQFF
cdr3_length: 13; clone_size: NA; v_call: TRBV28; d_call: NA; j_call: TRBJ2-7; cdr3_nt: TGTGCCAGCAGTTTAACCAGAGGCTACGAGCAGTACTTC; cdr3_aa: CASSLTRGYEQYF
cdr3_length: 16; clone_size: NA; v_call: TRBV9; d_call: NA; j_call: TRBJ1-2; cdr3_nt: TGTGCCAGCAGCGTTCGGCTTGCAGGGAACAACTATGGCTACACCTTC; cdr3_aa: CASSVRLAGNNYGYTF
cdr3_length: 14; clone_size: NA; v_call: TRBV29-1; d_call: NA; j_call: TRBJ2-2; cdr3_nt: TGCAGCGTTGCTAGGGACACCAACACCGGGGAGCTGTTTTTT; cdr3_aa: CSVARDTNTGELFF
cdr3_length: 14; clone_size: NA; v_call: TRBV5-1; d_call: NA; j_call: TRBJ2-2; cdr3_nt: TGCGCCAGCAGCTATTACAGGGACACCGGGGAGCTGTTTTTT; cdr3_aa: CASSYYRDTGELFF
cdr3_length: 13; clone_size: few; v_call: TRBV6-5; d_call: TRBD1; j_call: TRBJ1-2; cdr3_nt: TGTGCCACACCGGGACAGAATGTAAATGGCTACACCTTC; cdr3_aa: CATPGQNVNGYTF